This section outlines one T cell receptor (beta chain) sequence together with its context. The data were produced by immunoSEQ multiplex PCR, yet TCRdb's version contains in-frame clones alone and is incomplete. The table has some 230,000 clones, around 84% seen once. This specimen comes from a study of blood T cell repertoires in COVID-19. CDR1 and CDR2 from the germline V gene are SNHLY and FYNNEI. The V end was cut by 1 base, the J end by 5 bases, with 14 bases between. The CDR3 covers 16 residues. This clonotype was obtained from a man aged 35 to 55 with acute or convalescent COVID-19. The V and J genes are TRBV2 and TRBJ1-4, with unresolved D. Sequenced: peripheral blood. CDR3 region: CASSEGGVGGNEKLFF. The CDR3 DNA reads as TGTGCCAGCAGTGAAGGCGGGGTGGGAGGAAATGAAAAACTGTTTTTT. The full variable domain, completed using reference TRBV2 and TRBJ1-4, is EPEVTQTPSHQVTQMGQEVILRCVPISNHLYFYWYRQILGQKVEFLVSFYNNEISEKSEIFDDQFSVERPDGSNFTLKIRSTKLEDSAMYFCASSEGGVGGNEKLFFGSGTQLSVL.